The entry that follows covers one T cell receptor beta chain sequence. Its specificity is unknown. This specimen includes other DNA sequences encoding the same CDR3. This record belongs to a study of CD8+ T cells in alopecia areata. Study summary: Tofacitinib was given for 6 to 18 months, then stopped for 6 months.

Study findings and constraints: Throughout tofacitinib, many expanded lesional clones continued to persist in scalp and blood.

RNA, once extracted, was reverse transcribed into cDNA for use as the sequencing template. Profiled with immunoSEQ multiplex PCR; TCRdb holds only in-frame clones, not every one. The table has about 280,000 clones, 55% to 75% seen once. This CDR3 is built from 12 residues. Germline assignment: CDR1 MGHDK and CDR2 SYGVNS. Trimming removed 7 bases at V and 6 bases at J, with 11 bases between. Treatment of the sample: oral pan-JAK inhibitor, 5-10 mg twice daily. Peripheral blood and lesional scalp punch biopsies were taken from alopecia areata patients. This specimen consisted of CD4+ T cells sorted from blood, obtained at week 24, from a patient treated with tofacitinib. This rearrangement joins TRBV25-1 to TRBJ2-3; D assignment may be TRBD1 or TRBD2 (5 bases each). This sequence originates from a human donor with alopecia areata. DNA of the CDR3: TGTGCCAGCAACAAAGGGACGGATACGCAGTATTTT. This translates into CASNKGTDTQYF.